A selection of T cell receptor beta chains follows, all from one sample in a study of cytomegalovirus exposure and HLA in healthy donors. The repertoire was sequenced with immunoSEQ multiplex PCR; TCRdb's copy has only in-frame clones and lacks some. The sample contains approximately 170,000 clones, 80% of which appear only once. Material for sequencing was PBMCs. The receptors here all came from a young man in good health and CMV-seropositive. Both conserved end residues are part of each CDR3. D genes are given only for firm matches. Where a row states a size, it is once, few, many or the class of an expanded clone; other rows omit it.

J | size | V | D | DNA | CDR3
TRBJ1-2 | . | TRBV28 | . | TGTGCCAGCAGACTACAGGCAGGCTATGGCTACACCTTC | CASRLQAGYGYTF
TRBJ2-1 | . | TRBV28 | . | TGTGCCAGCAGTAACCCCTCGCTCGGCAAGGGGCATGAGCAGTTCTTC | CASSNPSLGKGHEQFF
TRBJ1-1 | . | TRBV5-4 | . | TGTGCCAGCAGCTCGTCGACAAGGTATCACACTGAAGCTTTCTTT | CASSSSTRYHTEAFF
TRBJ2-3 | . | TRBV5-1 | . | TGCGCCAGCAGCATGGGGGTGAGGAGGAGCACAGATACGCAGTATTTT | CASSMGVRRSTDTQYF
TRBJ2-7 | . | TRBV28 | TRBD2 | TGTGCCAGCAGTGAAAATAGACTAGCGCCGGGCGAGCAGTACTTC | CASSENRLAPGEQYF
TRBJ1-4 | . | TRBV7-9 | . | TGTGCCAGCAGCTTAGTAACAGACTATAATGAAAAACTGTTTTTT | CASSLVTDYNEKLFF
TRBJ2-1 | . | TRBV7-9 | . | TGTGCCAGCAGCTTAAGAGGGCTTAATGAGCAGTTCTTC | CASSLRGLNEQFF
TRBJ2-5 | . | TRBV19 | . | TGTGCCAGTAGTATAGCTAGGGGGAAGACCCAGTACTTC | CASSIARGKTQYF
TRBJ2-5 | . | TRBV6-6 | TRBD1 | TGTGCCAGCACCAGAGGACAGGCGAAATGGGAAGAGACCCAGTACTTC | CASTRGQAKWEETQYF
TRBJ2-3 | . | TRBV19 | TRBD1 | TGTGCCAGTAGTACAACAGGGGGCCCGGCAGATACGCAGTATTTT | CASSTTGGPADTQYF
TRBJ1-2 | few | TRBV9 | . | TGTGCCAGCAGCGTCCTCACAGGGACATATGGCTACACCTTC | CASSVLTGTYGYTF
TRBJ1-2 | few | TRBV29-1 | . | TGCAGCGTCCGGCTGGACGGGGAATATGGCTACACCTTC | CSVRLDGEYGYTF
TRBJ1-1 | few | TRBV4-1 | . | TGCGCCAGCAGCCAAGACAGAGGGAACACTGAAGCTTTCTTT | CASSQDRGNTEAFF
TRBJ2-7 | . | TRBV2 | TRBD1 | TGTGCCAGCAGCGAGGGGGCACGGGAGCAGTACTTC | CASSEGAREQYF
TRBJ2-1 | . | TRBV10-3 | . | TGTGCCATCATGAGCCGAGATGAGCAGTTCTTC | CAIMSRDEQFF
TRBJ2-1 | . | TRBV14 | TRBD2 | TGTGCCAGCAGCCGAGCCCGGCGGGAGGGCGTACAGTTCTTC | CASSRARREGVQFF
TRBJ1-5 | . | TRBV7-8 | . | TGTGCCAGCGGCCGCAGCAATCAGCCCCAGCATTTT | CASGRSNQPQHF
TRBJ2-7 | . | TRBV4-2 | . | TGTGCCAGCAGCCAAGGGCATTCCTACGAGCAGTACTTC | CASSQGHSYEQYF
TRBJ1-2 | . | TRBV4-2 | TRBD1 | TGTGCCAGCAGCCATACAGGGGAAGTCTATGGCTACACCTTC | CASSHTGEVYGYTF
TRBJ2-7 | few | TRBV13 | . | TGTGCCAGCAGGCGTAGACTTGACGCCTCCTACGAGCAGTACTTC | CASRRRLDASYEQYF
TRBJ1-3 | . | TRBV5-1 | . | TGCGCCAGCAGCTTGGAACCTAGCTCTGGAAACACCATATATTTT | CASSLEPSSGNTIYF
TRBJ2-5 | . | TRBV27 | . | TGTGCCAGCAGTTTGGCCGGGTTTGGGACCCAGTACTTC | CASSLAGFGTQYF
TRBJ2-1 | . | TRBV6-5 | . | TGTGCCAGCAGTTACGCAGGACAGTACCCCCTGGAGCAGTTCTTC | CASSYAGQYPLEQFF
TRBJ1-2 | . | TRBV14 | . | TGTGCCAGCAGCCAAGACGAGGGAGGCTATGGCTACACCTTC | CASSQDEGGYGYTF
TRBJ2-4 | . | TRBV4-3 | . | TGCGCCAGCAGCCAGGGCCTAGGGGGTTTAGCCAAAAACATTCAGTACTTC | CASSQGLGGLAKNIQYF
TRBJ2-7 | . | TRBV10-3 | . | TGTGCCATCAGTGAGTCACTAGGTCCTAAGATCTTC | CAISESLGPKIF
TRBJ2-2 | . | TRBV30 | . | TGTGCCTGGATAGCCGGGGAGCTGTTTTTT | CAWIAGELFF
TRBJ1-2 | . | TRBV6-6 | . | TGTGCCAGCAGTCCTGGTGGTGGGGCCGATGGCTACACCTTC | CASSPGGGADGYTF